A single sample gave rise to the 9 T cell receptor beta chains below, sequenced in a study of shared clonotypes between healthy human individuals. TCRdb keeps only in-frame clones here, not all; method: immunoSEQ multiplex PCR. The sample records some 320,000 clones, roughly 87% being singletons. Sequencing was carried out using memory CD8+ T cells sorted from blood. Subset meaning: CD45RO+ cells pooled with CCR7-negative TemRA cells. These receptors all stem from a man younger than 35 in good health.

V usage is TRBV5-6 and J usage is TRBJ2-3, with a possible D match to TRBD2 (5 bases). The V gene lost 2 bases and the J gene lost 2 bases, with 9 bases spanning the gap. Per germline, CDR1 SGHDT and CDR2 YYEEEE. The CDR3 has 14 residues. CDR3 in DNA: TGTGCCAGCAGCTTAGGTCTAGCCACAGATACGCAGTATTTT. Protein: CASSLGLATDTQYF.

The V gene is TRBV30, the J gene TRBJ2-7, with D possibly being TRBD2 (6 bases). CDR3 length: 13 amino acids. V lost 0 bases, J lost 3 bases, and 9 bases lay in between. Germline values: CDR1 GTSNPN, CDR2 SVGIG (reference sequence). For the CDR3, the DNA is TGTGCCTGGAGTGTAATGGGGGGCTACGAGCAGTACTTC. Protein product: CAWSVMGGYEQYF.

The chain uses TRBV29-1 and TRBJ2-7, with D possibly TRBD1 on 5 matching bases. CDR1 and CDR2 (germline): SQVTM, ANQGSEA. V gave up 0 bases and J gave up 7 bases, with 10 bases separating them. The CDR3 sequence is 12 residues long. The CDR3, as DNA: TGCAGCGTTGAAGACAGGGCAAGAGAGCAGTACTTC. Amino acid sequence: CSVEDRAREQYF.

A remark on this clone: Other DNA sequences in the sample encode the same CDR3. The chain couples TRBV4-3 to TRBJ2-7; D is perhaps TRBD2 (5 bases). Germline V lookup: CDR1 LGHNA, CDR2 YSLEER. The CDR3 has 15 residues. V was trimmed by 3 bases and J by 0 bases, leaving 12 bases between them. The DNA for the CDR3 is TGCGCCAGCAGCCAGGAAGGTGGGAGCTCCTACGAGCAGTACTTC. Its translation is CASSQEGGSSYEQYF.

This clone occurred a few times. This chain joins TRBV6-1 and TRBJ1-3; D not certain. Germline V CDR1 and CDR2: MNHNS, SASEGT. The germline V and J ends were trimmed by 1 base and 1 base, with 8 bases remaining between them. The CDR3 totals 15 residues. The CDR3 reads CASSEVMGSGNTIYF. For the CDR3, the DNA is TGTGCCAGCAGTGAAGTGATGGGTTCTGGAAACACCATATATTTT.

This chain links TRBV4-3 with TRBJ2-7; 12 bases align to TRBD2. Trimming removed 5 bases from V and 1 base from J; junction bases left unmatched: 12. The CDR3 loop spans 18 amino acids. Germline V CDR1 and CDR2: LGHNA, YSLEER. CDR3 sequence: CASSDQLLAGGVSYEQYF. The CDR3 DNA reads as TGCGCCAGCAGCGATCAACTTCTAGCGGGAGGGGTTTCCTACGAGCAGTACTTC.

In this sample, this clone turned up once. The chain couples TRBV6-1 to TRBJ2-7; 10 bases match TRBD1. Germline-derived CDR1 and CDR2 are MNHNS and SASEGT. CDR3 length equals 14 residues. Trimming took 5 bases from V and 5 from J; bases not matched to a gene: 6. The CDR3 loop reads CASSRTGGMDEQYF. The CDR3 DNA reads TGTGCCAGCAGTCGGACAGGGGGAATGGACGAGCAGTACTTC.

This clone was seen at least ten times. The chain couples TRBV28 to TRBJ2-5; 12 nucleotides align to TRBD2. V was clipped by 6 bases and J by 2 bases; unmatched bases: 7. Per the germline V gene, CDR1 is MDHEN and CDR2 is SYDVKM. The CDR3 spans 16 residues. The chain's CDR3 is CASSLPTSGGQETQYF. The DNA for the CDR3 is TGTGCCAGCAGCCTTCCCACTAGCGGGGGGCAAGAGACCCAGTACTTC.

This sequence joins TRBV4-2 and TRBJ2-1; 9 bases match TRBD2. V lost 0 bases to trimming and J lost 1 base; unmatched junction nucleotides: 7. The CDR3 sequence is 18 residues long. CDR1 is LGHNA, CDR2 YNFKEQ, per germline. The CDR3 DNA follows: TGTGCCAGCAGCCAAGAGTCACCTAGCGGGGAATCCTACAATGAGCAGTTCTTC. Encoded protein: CASSQESPSGESYNEQFF.